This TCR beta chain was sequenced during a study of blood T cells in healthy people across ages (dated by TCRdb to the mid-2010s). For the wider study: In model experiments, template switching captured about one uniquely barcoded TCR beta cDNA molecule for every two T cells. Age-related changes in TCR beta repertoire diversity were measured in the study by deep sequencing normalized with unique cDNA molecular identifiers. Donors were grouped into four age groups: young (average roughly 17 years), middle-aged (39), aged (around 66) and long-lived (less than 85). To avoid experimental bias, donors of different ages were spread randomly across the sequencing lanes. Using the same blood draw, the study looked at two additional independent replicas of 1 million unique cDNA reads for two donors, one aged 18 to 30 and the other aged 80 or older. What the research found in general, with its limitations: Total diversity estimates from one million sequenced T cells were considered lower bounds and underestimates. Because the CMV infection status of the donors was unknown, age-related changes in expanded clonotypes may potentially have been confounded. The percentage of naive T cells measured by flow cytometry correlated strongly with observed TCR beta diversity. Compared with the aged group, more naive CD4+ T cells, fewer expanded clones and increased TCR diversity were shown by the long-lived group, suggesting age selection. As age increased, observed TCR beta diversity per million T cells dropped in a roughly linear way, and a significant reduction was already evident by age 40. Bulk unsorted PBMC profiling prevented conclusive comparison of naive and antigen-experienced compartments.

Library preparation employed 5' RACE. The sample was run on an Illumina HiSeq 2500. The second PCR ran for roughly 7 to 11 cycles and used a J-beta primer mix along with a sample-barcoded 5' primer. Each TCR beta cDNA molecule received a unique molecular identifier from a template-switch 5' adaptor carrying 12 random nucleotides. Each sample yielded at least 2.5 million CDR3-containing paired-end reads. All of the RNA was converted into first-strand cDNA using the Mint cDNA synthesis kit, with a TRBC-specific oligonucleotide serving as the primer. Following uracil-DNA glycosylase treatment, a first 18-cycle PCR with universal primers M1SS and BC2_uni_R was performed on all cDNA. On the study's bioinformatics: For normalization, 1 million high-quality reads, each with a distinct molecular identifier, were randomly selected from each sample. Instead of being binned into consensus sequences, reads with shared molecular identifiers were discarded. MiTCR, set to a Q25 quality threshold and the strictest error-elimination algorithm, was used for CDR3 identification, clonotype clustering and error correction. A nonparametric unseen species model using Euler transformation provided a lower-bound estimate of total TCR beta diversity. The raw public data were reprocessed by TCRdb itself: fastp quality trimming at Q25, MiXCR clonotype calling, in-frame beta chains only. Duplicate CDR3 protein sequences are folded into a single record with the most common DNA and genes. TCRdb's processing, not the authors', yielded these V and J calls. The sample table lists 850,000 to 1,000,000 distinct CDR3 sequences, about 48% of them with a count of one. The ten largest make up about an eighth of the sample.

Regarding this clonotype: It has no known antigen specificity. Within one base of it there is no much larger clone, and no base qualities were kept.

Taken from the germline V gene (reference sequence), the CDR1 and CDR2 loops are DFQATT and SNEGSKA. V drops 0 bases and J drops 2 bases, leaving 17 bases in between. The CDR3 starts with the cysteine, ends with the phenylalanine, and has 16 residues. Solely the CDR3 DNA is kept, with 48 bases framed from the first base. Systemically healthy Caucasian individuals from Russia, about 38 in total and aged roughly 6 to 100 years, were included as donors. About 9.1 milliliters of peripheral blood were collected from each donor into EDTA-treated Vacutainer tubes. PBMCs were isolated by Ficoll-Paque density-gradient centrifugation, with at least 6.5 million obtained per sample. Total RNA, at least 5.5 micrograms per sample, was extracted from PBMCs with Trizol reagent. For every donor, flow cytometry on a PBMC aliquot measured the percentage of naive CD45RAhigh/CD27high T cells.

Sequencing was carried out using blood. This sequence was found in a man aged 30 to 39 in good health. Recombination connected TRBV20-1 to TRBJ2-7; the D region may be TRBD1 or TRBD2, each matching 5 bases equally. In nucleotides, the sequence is TGCAGTGCTAGAGACGACCTTCACCTGGGGGCCTACGAGCAGTACTTC. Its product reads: CSARDDLHLGAYEQYF.